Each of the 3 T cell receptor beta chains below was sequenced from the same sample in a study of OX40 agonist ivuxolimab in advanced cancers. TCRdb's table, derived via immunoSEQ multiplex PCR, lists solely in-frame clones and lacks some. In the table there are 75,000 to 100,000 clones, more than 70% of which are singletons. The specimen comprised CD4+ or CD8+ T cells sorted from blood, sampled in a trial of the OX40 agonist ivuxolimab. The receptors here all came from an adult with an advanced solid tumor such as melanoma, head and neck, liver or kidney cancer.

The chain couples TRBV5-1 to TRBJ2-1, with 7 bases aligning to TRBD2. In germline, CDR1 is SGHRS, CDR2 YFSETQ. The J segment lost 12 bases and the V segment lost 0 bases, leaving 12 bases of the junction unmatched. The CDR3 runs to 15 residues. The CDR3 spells CASSLAPGSRGRQFF. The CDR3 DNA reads TGCGCCAGCAGCTTGGCCCCTGGATCGCGCGGGAGGCAGTTCTTC. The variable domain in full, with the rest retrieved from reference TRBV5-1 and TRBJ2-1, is KAGVTQTPRYLIKTRGQQVTLSCSPISGHRSVSWYQQTPGQGLQFLFEYFSETQRNKGNFPGRFSGRQFSNSRSEMNVSTLELGDSALYLCASSLAPGSRGRQFFGPGTRLTVL.

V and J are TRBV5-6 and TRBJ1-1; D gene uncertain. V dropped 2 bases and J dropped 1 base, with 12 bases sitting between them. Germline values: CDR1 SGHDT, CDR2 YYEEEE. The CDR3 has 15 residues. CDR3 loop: CASSFSGVGNTEAFF. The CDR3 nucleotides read TGTGCCAGCAGCTTTTCCGGGGTTGGGAACACTGAAGCTTTCTTT.

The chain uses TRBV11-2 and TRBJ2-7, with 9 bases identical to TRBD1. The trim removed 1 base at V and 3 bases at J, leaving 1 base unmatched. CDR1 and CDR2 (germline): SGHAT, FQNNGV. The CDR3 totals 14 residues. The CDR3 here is CASSLATGGYEQYF. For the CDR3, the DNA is TGTGCCAGCAGCTTAGCGACAGGGGGCTACGAGCAGTACTTC.